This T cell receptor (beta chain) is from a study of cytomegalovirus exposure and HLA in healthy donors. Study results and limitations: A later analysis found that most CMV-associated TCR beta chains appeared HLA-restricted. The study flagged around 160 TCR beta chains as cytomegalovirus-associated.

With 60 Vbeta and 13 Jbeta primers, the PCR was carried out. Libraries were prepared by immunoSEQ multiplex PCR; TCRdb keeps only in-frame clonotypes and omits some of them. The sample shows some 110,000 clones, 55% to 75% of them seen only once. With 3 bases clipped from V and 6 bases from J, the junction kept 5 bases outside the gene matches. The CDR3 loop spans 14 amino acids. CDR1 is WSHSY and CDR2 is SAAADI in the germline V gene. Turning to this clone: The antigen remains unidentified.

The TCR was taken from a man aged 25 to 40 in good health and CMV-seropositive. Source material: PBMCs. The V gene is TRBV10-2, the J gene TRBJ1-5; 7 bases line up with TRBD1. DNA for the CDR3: TGCGCCAGCAGTGATAGGAACAGGGGTCAGCCCCAGCATTTT. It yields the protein CASSDRNRGQPQHF.